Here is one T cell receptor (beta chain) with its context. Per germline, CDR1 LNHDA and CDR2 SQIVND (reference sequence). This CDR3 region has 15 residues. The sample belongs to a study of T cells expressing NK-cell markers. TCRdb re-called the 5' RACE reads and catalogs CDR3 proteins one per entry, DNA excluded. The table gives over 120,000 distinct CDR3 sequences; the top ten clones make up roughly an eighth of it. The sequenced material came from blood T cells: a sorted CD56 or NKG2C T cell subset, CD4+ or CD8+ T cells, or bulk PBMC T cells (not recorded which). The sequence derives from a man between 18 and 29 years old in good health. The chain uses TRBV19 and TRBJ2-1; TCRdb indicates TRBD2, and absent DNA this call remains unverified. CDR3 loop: CASTAIAGGWDEQFF.